A selection of T cell receptor beta chains follows, all from one sample in a study of blood T cells in healthy people across ages. From the 5' RACE reads, TCRdb called clonotypes with MiXCR, one entry per CDR3 protein. The repertoire holds 1.5 million to 2 million distinct CDR3 sequences, with 28% as singletons. The specimen was blood. These receptors all come from a woman aged 30 to 39 in good health. The CDR3 runs from the conserved cysteine through the conserved F or W. The D gene is left open where the match is weak. Rows may omit the clone size; those that give it use once, few, many or a size class.

d_gene	v_gene	abundance	j_gene	CDR3nt	CDR3aa
TRBD2	TRBV30	.	TRBJ2-1	TGTGCCTGGAGTTATACTAGCGGGATCTACAATGAGCAGTTCTTC	CAWSYTSGIYNEQFF
TRBD1	TRBV12-3/TRBV12-4	few	TRBJ1-2	TGTGCCAGCAGTTTTTCCGGGACAGGAGTTTCTAACTATGGCTACACCTTC	CASSFSGTGVSNYGYTF
.	TRBV6-1	.	TRBJ1-2	TGTGCCAGCAGTGAAATTTACTATGACTACACCTTC	CASSEIYYDYTF
.	TRBV29-1	.	TRBJ2-4	TGCAGCGTTGATTCCAGGCTAGCGACCTACAATGAGCAGTACTTC	CSVDSRLATYNEQYF
TRBD2	TRBV20-1	many	TRBJ2-5	TGCAGTGCTAGGGGGGAGGGCGGTGAGACCCAGTACTTC	CSARGEGGETQYF
TRBD1	TRBV20-1	once	TRBJ2-1	TGCAGTGCTCGACAGGGGGCTTCCTCCTACAATGAGCAGTTCTTC	CSARQGASSYNEQFF
TRBD2	TRBV20-1	.	TRBJ2-7	TGCAGTGCTAGTGGTTCTAGCGGTGCCTACGAGCAGTACTTC	CSASGSSGAYEQYF
TRBD2	TRBV20-1	few	TRBJ2-7	TGCAGTGCTAGAGATCTAACTAGCGGGAACCACAAGCAGTACTTC	CSARDLTSGNHKQYF
.	TRBV7-2	few	TRBJ2-7	TGTGCCAGCAGCTTAGCCCCCGCTAGCTACGAGCAGTACTTC	CASSLAPASYEQYF
.	TRBV20-1	few	TRBJ1-1	TGCAGTGCTCATCCCCGGGGGGACTTCACTGAAGCTTTCTTT	CSAHPRGDFTEAFF
.	TRBV4-1	few	TRBJ2-1	TGCGCCAGCAGCCAAGCAAGCCCCGATGAGCAGTTCTTC	CASSQASPDEQFF
TRBD2	TRBV20-1	.	TRBJ2-5	TGCAGCGCACTTAGCGGGAGGGAAGAGACCCAGTACTTC	CSALSGREETQYF
.	TRBV20-1	once	TRBJ1-1	TGCAGTGCTAGACAGACCCTGACTGCTGAAGCTTTCTTT	CSARQTLTAEAFF
.	TRBV29-1	.	TRBJ2-7	TGCAGGTGCAGGGAGGAAAGCTCCTACAATGAGCAGTACTTC	CRCREESSYNEQYF
.	TRBV20-1	.	TRBJ2-7	TGCAGTGCTAAGGACCCTCTGGGGTACGAGCAGTACTTC	CSAKDPLGYEQYF
TRBD2	TRBV15	few	TRBJ2-7	TGTGCCACCAGCACGACCGGGGGGTACGAGCAGTACTTC	CATSTTGGYEQYF
TRBD1	TRBV20-1	many	TRBJ2-1	TGCAGTGCTATTCCCGGGACAGGGGGCCGAAATGAGCAGTTCTTC	CSAIPGTGGRNEQFF
TRBD1	TRBV11-2	once	TRBJ1-2	TGTGCCAGCAGCTTAGAGGGACAGACAGGGAGCACCTTC	CASSLEGQTGSTF
.	TRBV7-2	.	TRBJ1-5	TGTGCCAGCAGCTCAGTAGGGGGTTCGGCTCTGCCCCAGCATTTT	CASSSVGGSALPQHF
TRBD2	TRBV12-3/TRBV12-4	few	TRBJ2-3	TGTGCCAGCAGTCCGCCCAGCGGGGCTTACACAGATACGCAGTATTTT	CASSPPSGAYTDTQYF
TRBD2	TRBV20-1	.	TRBJ2-3	TGCAGTGCTAGTCACGGGATTAGCGGGGGAAACGCAGATACGCAGTATTTT	CSASHGISGGNADTQYF
.	TRBV5-1	.	TRBJ1-2	TGCGCCAGCAGCTTGGAGGCCAGGGTCGGCTATGGCTACACCTTC	CASSLEARVGYGYTF
.	TRBV3-1	.	TRBJ2-7	TGTGCCAGCAGCCAAGTCATCAGGGGAGACGAGCAGTACTTC	CASSQVIRGDEQYF
.	TRBV7-6	few	TRBJ1-4	TGTGCCAGCAGCTTAGGTACAGGGTTAGCAACTAATGAAAAACTGTTTTTT	CASSLGTGLATNEKLFF
.	TRBV30	.	TRBJ2-7	TGTGCCTGGAGTGTTCCTCAGACTCGACCGTACGAGCAGTACTTC	CAWSVPQTRPYEQYF
TRBD1	TRBV6-5	many	TRBJ1-2	TGTGCCAGCAGTTACGACAGGGGGCGAGGAGTAGATGGCTACACCTTC	CASSYDRGRGVDGYTF
TRBD2	TRBV12-3/TRBV12-4	.	TRBJ2-2	TGTGCCAGCAGTCCTTTTAGCCGGGAGGGCACCGGGGAGCTGTTTTTT	CASSPFSREGTGELFF
TRBD1	TRBV28	many	TRBJ2-7	TGTGCCAGCAGTCAGCCGGCGACAGGGGGCGAGCAGTACTTC	CASSQPATGGEQYF
TRBD2	TRBV20-1	.	TRBJ2-4	TGCAGTGCGGAAGCAGGGACTAGCGGGAGCAATGAGCAGTACTTC	CSAEAGTSGSNEQYF
.	TRBV5-1	.	TRBJ1-1	TGCGCCAGCAGCTTGGAGGCCCAGGACACTGAAGCTTTCTTT	CASSLEAQDTEAFF
.	TRBV7-9	.	TRBJ2-7	TGCGCCAGCAGCTTAGGGGGGGGAGGACAAGGTTCCTACGAGCAGTACTTC	CASSLGGGGQGSYEQYF
TRBD1	TRBV7-9	once	TRBJ1-3	TGTGCCAGCAGCCCACAGGGGGCGGCTGGAAACACCATATATTTT	CASSPQGAAGNTIYF
.	TRBV5-1	.	TRBJ1-1	TGCGCCAGCAGCGTTTTGAGTAACACTGAAGCTTTCTTT	CASSVLSNTEAFF
TRBD2	TRBV12-3/TRBV12-4	few	TRBJ2-7	TGTGCCAGCAGGACTAGCGGGATCCACGAGCAGTACTTC	CASRTSGIHEQYF
.	TRBV6-6	few	TRBJ2-3	TGTGCCAGCAGTTACTTGAGGCAGGGTAGCACAGATACGCAGTATTTT	CASSYLRQGSTDTQYF
.	TRBV5-1	.	TRBJ2-5	TGCGCCAGCAGCACCTCCCCAGGGGAGACCCAGTACTTC	CASSTSPGETQYF
.	TRBV7-2	few	TRBJ2-2	TGTGCCAGCAGCTTTGGGGCGCCGATCGGGGTGGAGCTGTTTTTT	CASSFGAPIGVELFF
TRBD1	TRBV11-2	.	TRBJ2-5	TGTGCCAGCAGCCCCGGGGACAGGCCTCAAGAGACCCAGTACTTC	CASSPGDRPQETQYF
.	TRBV21-1	few	TRBJ1-1	TGTGCCAGCAGCAAAATAAAAACAGGGGAAGAGAACACTGAAGCTTTCTTT	CASSKIKTGEENTEAFF
TRBD2	TRBV7-2	few	TRBJ2-7	TGTGCCAGCAGCCCCCGAATCCGAGGATGGGGTAGCGGGTCTGACTACGAGCAGTACTTC	CASSPRIRGWGSGSDYEQYF
TRBD2	TRBV20-1	few	TRBJ2-1	TGCAGTGCTAGAGACACTAGCGGGAGGGCCCCCTACAATGAGCAGTTCTTC	CSARDTSGRAPYNEQFF
TRBD2	TRBV18	few	TRBJ2-4	TGTGCCAGCTCACCAGGCGGGAGCCGGAAAAACATTCAGTACTTC	CASSPGGSRKNIQYF
.	TRBV6-5	few	TRBJ1-2	TGTGCCAGCGCCGATCAGGGAAACTATGGCTACACCTTC	CASADQGNYGYTF
.	TRBV7-9	few	TRBJ1-1	TGTGCCAGCAGCTTCCCCAGGGTGGGCACTGAAGCTTTCTTT	CASSFPRVGTEAFF
.	TRBV27	.	TRBJ2-7	TGTGCCAGCAGTACTACAGGGACCCCTGTCACCTACGAGCAGTACTTC	CASSTTGTPVTYEQYF
TRBD1	TRBV6-5	few	TRBJ2-7	TGTGCCAGCAGTTGCGACAGGGCGGACAACGAGCAGTACTTC	CASSCDRADNEQYF
.	TRBV18	.	TRBJ2-2	TGTGCCAGCCACCGCGGCCAAACTACCGGGGAGCTGTTTTTT	CASHRGQTTGELFF
TRBD2	TRBV4-3	few	TRBJ2-7	TGCGCCAGCAGCCAGGGACCGGGACTAGCGGGAGTAGGCTCCTACGAGCAGTACTTC	CASSQGPGLAGVGSYEQYF
.	TRBV5-1	many	TRBJ2-7	TGCGCCAGCAGCTTGGGCGGGGACACCTACGAGCAGTACTTC	CASSLGGDTYEQYF
.	TRBV28	.	TRBJ2-1	TGTGCCAGCACCCCGGGGGGCTCGATAAGCGCGGGCAATGAGCAGTTCTTC	CASTPGGSISAGNEQFF
TRBD2	TRBV30	.	TRBJ2-6	TGTGCCTGGAGTAGCGGGGGGCCCAGCTCTGGGGCCAACGTCCTGACTTTC	CAWSSGGPSSGANVLTF
TRBD1	TRBV29-1	few	TRBJ1-2	TGCAGCGCAACAGGGGGCGTTAGGAACTATGGCTACACCTTC	CSATGGVRNYGYTF
.	TRBV4-1	.	TRBJ1-2	TGCGCCAGCACTCCGGGGCGGGGAGCTAACTATGGCTACACCTTC	CASTPGRGANYGYTF
.	TRBV7-2	few	TRBJ1-2	TGTGCCAGCAGCGTGAGAAAGGCGCGGTTTATCTCTGGCTATACCTTC	CASSVRKARFISGYTF